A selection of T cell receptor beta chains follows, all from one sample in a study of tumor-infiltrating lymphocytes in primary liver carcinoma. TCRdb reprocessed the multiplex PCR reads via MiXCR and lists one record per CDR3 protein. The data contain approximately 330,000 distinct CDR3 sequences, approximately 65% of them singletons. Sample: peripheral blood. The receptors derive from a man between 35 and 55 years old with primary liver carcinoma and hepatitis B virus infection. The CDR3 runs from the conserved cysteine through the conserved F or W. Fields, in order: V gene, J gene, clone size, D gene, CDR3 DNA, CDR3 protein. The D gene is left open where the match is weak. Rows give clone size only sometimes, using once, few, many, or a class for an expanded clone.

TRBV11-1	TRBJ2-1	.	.	TGTGTCAGCAGCTTGAACTCCTACAATGAGCAGTTCTTC	CVSSLNSYNEQFF
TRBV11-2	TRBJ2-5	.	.	TGTGTCAGCAGCTCTAGACGGGCTTGGGGGGAGACCCAGTACTTC	CVSSSRRAWGETQYF
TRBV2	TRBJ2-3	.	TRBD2	TGTGCCAGCAGTGGCCCGTTGGCTAGCGGGAGACAACTTAGCACAGATACGCAGTATTTT	CASSGPLASGRQLSTDTQYF
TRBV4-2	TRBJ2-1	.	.	TGTGCCAGCAGTCAAGATCGGCGGATCTACAATGAGCAGTTCTTC	CASSQDRRIYNEQFF
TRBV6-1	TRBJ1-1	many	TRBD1	TGTGCCAGCACCGAGGGGGCGAACACTGAAGCTTTCTTT	CASTEGANTEAFF
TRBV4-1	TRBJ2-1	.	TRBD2	TGCGCCAGCAGCCAAAAAAGGCTAGCGGGGAATGAGCAGTTCTTC	CASSQKRLAGNEQFF
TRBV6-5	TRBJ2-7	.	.	TGTGCCAGCAGTCACTCGAACTTCGTCCGCAGATTCGGGCAGCATTTC	CASSHSNFVRRFGQHF
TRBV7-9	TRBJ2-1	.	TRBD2	TGTGCCAGCAGCCCCATTGAGGGAGGCCCCCGGGGGGATGAGCAGTTCTTC	CASSPIEGGPRGDEQFF
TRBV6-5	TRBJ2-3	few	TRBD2	TGTGCCAGCAGTTACTCCTTGGTGGGAGGGGCGGCAGATACGCAGTATTTT	CASSYSLVGGAADTQYF
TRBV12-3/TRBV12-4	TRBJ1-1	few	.	TGTGCCAGCACATGGGGGACAAGGAACACTGAAGCTTTCTTT	CASTWGTRNTEAFF
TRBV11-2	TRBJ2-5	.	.	TGCGCCAACAGCTTAGGGTCGGAGACCCAGTACTTC	CANSLGSETQYF
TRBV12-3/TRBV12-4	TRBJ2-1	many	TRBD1	TGTGCCAGCAGTTCGGACAGGGTGGTCTACAATGAGCAGTTCTTC	CASSSDRVVYNEQFF
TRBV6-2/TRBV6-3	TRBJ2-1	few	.	TGTGCCAGCAGTTCCAGGATCCGAGGGCGGCTCGGTGATGAGCAGTTCTTC	CASSSRIRGRLGDEQFF
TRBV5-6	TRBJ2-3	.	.	TGTGCCAGCGTTTCTTCGTACGGAGGCACAGATACGCAGTATTTT	CASVSSYGGTDTQYF
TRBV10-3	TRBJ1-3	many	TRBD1	TGTGCCATCACTCGACAGGGGGCGGACACCATATATTTT	CAITRQGADTIYF
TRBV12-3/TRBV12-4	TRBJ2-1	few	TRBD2	TGTGCCAGCACTGGGACTAGCGGGCAGTCCTACAATGAGCAGTTCTTC	CASTGTSGQSYNEQFF
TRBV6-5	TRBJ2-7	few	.	TGTGCCAGCAGTGCCGGACACCTCTACGAGCAGTACTTC	CASSAGHLYEQYF
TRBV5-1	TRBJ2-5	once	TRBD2	TGCGCCAGCAACTTGGATAGCGGGTCTAGGCCCCAGTACTTC	CASNLDSGSRPQYF
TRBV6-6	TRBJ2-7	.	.	TGTGCCAGCAGTCAGCAGCACTACGAGCGGTACTTC	CASSQQHYERYF
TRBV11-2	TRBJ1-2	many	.	TGTGCCAGCAGCCCACTCTCCCGAGAAGCCGGGTCCCTTCAGGGCTACACCTTC	CASSPLSREAGSLQGYTF
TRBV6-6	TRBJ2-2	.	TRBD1	TGTGCCAGCAGTTACCAGGACAGGTGGCGGTGGACCGGGGAGCTGTTTTTT	CASSYQDRWRWTGELFF
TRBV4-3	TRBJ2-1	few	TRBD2	TGCGCCGGCAGGTCGGGAGGGTCCTACAATGAGCAGTTCTTC	CAGRSGGSYNEQFF
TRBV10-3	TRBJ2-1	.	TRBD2	TGTGCCATCACTGTGGGACTAGCGGCTTACAATGAGCAGTTCTTC	CAITVGLAAYNEQFF
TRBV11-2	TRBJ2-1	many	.	TGTGCCAGCAGCTTAGGAGACCGCAATGAGCAGTTCTTC	CASSLGDRNEQFF
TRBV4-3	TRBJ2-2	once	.	TGCGCCAGCAGTCAAGATTCCGGCCAGGCCGGGGAGCTGTTTTTT	CASSQDSGQAGELFF
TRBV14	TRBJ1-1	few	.	TGTGCCAGCAGCCGCAACGGGGGGCACACTGAAGCTTTCTTT	CASSRNGGHTEAFF
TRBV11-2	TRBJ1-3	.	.	TGTGCCAGCAGTTTAGATCTAGACTACCCTGGAAACACCATATATTTT	CASSLDLDYPGNTIYF
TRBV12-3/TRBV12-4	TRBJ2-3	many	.	TGTGCCAGCAGTTCCACCTTGATTTGGTCAGATACGCAGTATTTT	CASSSTLIWSDTQYF
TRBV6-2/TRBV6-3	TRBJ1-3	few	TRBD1	TGTGCCAGCAGTTACCGAGGGGGCTCTCACTCTGGAAACACCATATATTTT	CASSYRGGSHSGNTIYF
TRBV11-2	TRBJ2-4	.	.	TGTACCAGCAGTGTAGGACTAGCCAAAAACATTCAGTACTTC	CTSSVGLAKNIQYF
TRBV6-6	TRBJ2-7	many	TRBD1	TGTGCCAGCAGTTACCCCGGGACAGGGTTCTCCTACGAGCAGTACTTC	CASSYPGTGFSYEQYF
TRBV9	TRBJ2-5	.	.	TGTGCCAGCAGCGTAGGGGGGACAGAGACCCAGTACTTC	CASSVGGTETQYF
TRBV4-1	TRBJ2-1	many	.	TGCGCCAGCAGCCAAGTGACTTCGAATGAGCAGTTCTTC	CASSQVTSNEQFF
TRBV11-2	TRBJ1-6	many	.	TGTGCCAGCAGGCAGGCGGCAGGGTTTGGGCTTTCACCCCTCCACTTT	CASRQAAGFGLSPLHF
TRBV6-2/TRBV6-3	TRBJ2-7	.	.	TGTGCCAACAGTTTCATGCAATACTACGAGCAGTACTTC	CANSFMQYYEQYF
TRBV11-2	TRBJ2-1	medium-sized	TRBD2	TGTGCCAGCAGCTTCCCGGGACTAGCGCGTGAGCAGTTCTTC	CASSFPGLAREQFF
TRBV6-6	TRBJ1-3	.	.	TGTGCCAGCAGTTTGGAGAAGTTAAACACCATATATTTT	CASSLEKLNTIYF
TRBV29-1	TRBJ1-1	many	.	TGCAGCGCCGAAATAGGGAACACTGAAGCTTTCTTT	CSAEIGNTEAFF
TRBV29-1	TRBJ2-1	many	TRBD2	TGCAGCGTTGTGTGGCTAGCGGGCTACAATGAGCAGTTCTTC	CSVVWLAGYNEQFF
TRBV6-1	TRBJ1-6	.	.	TGTGTCAGCGGAACCCGATCAATACTACCCCTCCACTTT	CVSGTRSILPLHF
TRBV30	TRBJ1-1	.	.	TGTGCCTGCTCCAGGGGTGAGAACACTGAAGCTTTCTTT	CACSRGENTEAFF
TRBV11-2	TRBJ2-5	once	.	TGTGCCAGCATATCGGAGGAAGGAGAGACCCAGTACTTC	CASISEEGETQYF
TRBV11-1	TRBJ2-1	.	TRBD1	TGTGCCAGCAGCTTAACGACCGGGACAGCTAGGATAGGTGAGCAGTTCTTC	CASSLTTGTARIGEQFF
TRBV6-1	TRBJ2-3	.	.	TGTGCCAGGGAGCACTTACCTGGCGGGAATCAAGGGAGCACAGATACTCAGTATTTT	CAREHLPGGNQGSTDTQYF
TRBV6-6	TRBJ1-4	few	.	TGTGCCAGCAGTTACCTCCGGGAGACTAATGAAAAACTGTCTTTT	CASSYLRETNEKLSF
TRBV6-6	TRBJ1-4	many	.	TGTGCCAGCAGTCTCCTGTTAGGGATAAATGAAAAACTGTTTTTT	CASSLLLGINEKLFF
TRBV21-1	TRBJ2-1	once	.	TGTGCCAGCAGCAAAGCGTGGGTACTAGCGGGAGACGAGCAGTTCTTC	CASSKAWVLAGDEQFF
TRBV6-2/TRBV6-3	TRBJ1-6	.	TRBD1	TGTGCCAGCAGTACTGGACAGGGGGCAACGTGGAATTCACCCCTCCACTTT	CASSTGQGATWNSPLHF
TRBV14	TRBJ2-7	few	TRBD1	TGTGCCAGCAGCCACCGGGACAGGGGGTTCGAGCAGTACTTC	CASSHRDRGFEQYF
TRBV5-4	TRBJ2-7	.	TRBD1	TGTGCCAGCAGCCCCGGGACAGGGTTTGACGAGCAGTACTTC	CASSPGTGFDEQYF
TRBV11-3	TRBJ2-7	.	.	TGTGCCAGCGGGCAGGGATTCGAGCAGTACTTC	CASGQGFEQYF
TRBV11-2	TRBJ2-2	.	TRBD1	TGTGCTAGCAGCTCGACAGGGGGGTCCACCGGGGAGATGTTTTTT	CASSSTGGSTGEMFF
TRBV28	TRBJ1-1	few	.	TGTGCCAGCAGTTCCCCCCACACTGAAGCTTTCTTT	CASSSPHTEAFF
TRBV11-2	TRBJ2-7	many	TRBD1	TGTGCCAGCAGCTTAGCCCCACAGGGGTACGAGCAGTACTTC	CASSLAPQGYEQYF
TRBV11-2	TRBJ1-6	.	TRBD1	TGTGCCAGCAGCATGGACAGGACCAATTCACCCCTCCACTTT	CASSMDRTNSPLHF
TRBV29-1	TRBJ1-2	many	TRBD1	TGCAGCGTTGAGTCAGGGGGATATGGCTACACCTTC	CSVESGGYGYTF
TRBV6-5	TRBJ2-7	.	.	TGTGCCAGCAGTACGACAGTCGCGGAGACCGAGCAGTACTTC	CASSTTVAETEQYF
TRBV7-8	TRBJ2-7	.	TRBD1	TGTGCCAGCATGGCTAGACAGGGTGTGGGATTATCGCTCTCCTACGAGCAGTACTTC	CASMARQGVGLSLSYEQYF
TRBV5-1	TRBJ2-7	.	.	TGCGCCAGCAGCCCTCCGACTTCAATCGGAGAGCAGTACTTC	CASSPPTSIGEQYF
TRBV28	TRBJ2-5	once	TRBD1	TGTGCCACTTCTCTCCGGCAGGGGGCGGAGACCCAGTACTTC	CATSLRQGAETQYF